The entry below gives a single T cell receptor (beta chain) sequence along with its context. The data derive from a study of blood T cell repertoires in COVID-19. As for the study in general: COVID-19 samples collected from the United States, Italy and Spain covered acute and convalescent phases.

Assay: immunoSEQ multiplex PCR; the TCRdb copy retains only in-frame clones and omits some. The table shows approximately 280,000 clones, with around 90% occurring only once. The CDR3 contains 13 residues. Per germline, CDR1 SGHDN and CDR2 FVKESK. The germline V and J ends were trimmed by 1 base and 5 bases, with 8 bases remaining between them. Sequencing was performed on peripheral blood. The receptor was derived from a man aged 45 to 65 with acute or convalescent COVID-19. V and J are TRBV14 and TRBJ1-1; D gene unclear. In nucleotides, the CDR3 is TGTGCCAGCAGCCAAGGCTGGCAAACTGAAGCTTTCTTT. It specifies CASSQGWQTEAFF.